The source of this T cell receptor beta chain is a study of cytomegalovirus exposure and HLA in healthy donors. About this clone itself: Its antigen is as yet unknown.

The PCR made use of 60 Vbeta and 13 Jbeta primers. TCRdb's copy holds only in-frame clones and misses some; the assay was immunoSEQ multiplex PCR. In the table there are some 67,000 clones, around four fifths of which are singletons. General study findings and limits: Later analysis associated a missense DCLRE1C variant with TCR beta V- and J-gene trimming.

The sample consisted of PBMCs. The receptor was isolated from a middle-aged man in good health and CMV-seronegative.

CDR3 protein: CASSRTGTGTYEQYF. CDR3 sequence (DNA): TGCGCCAGCAGCCGAACCGGGACAGGGACCTACGAGCAGTACTTC. The V and J genes are TRBV4-1 and TRBJ2-7; TRBD1 matches at 9 bases. Per germline, CDR1 MGHRA and CDR2 YSYEKL. J gave up 2 bases and V 4 bases, and 6 bases lay outside the gene matches. The CDR3 loop spans 15 amino acids.